This T cell receptor beta chain was sequenced in a study of blood T cells in healthy people across ages. Study information: The capture of about one barcoded beta molecule per two T cells was achieved by template switching.

A word on this clonotype: The junction differs from germline at one of its ends, possibly a read error.

Through a sample-barcoded 5' primer and a J-beta primer mix, a second PCR was run for roughly 6 to 11 cycles. TCRdb called the 5' RACE reads again in MiXCR, with one record for every CDR3 protein. The table shows more than 900,000 distinct CDR3 sequences, with 25% occurring only once. The CDR3 contains 15 residues. Germline V gene sequence: CDR1 SGHAT, CDR2 FQDESV (reference sequence). This sample was shared with a second study, whose subject was T cells of mothers and their children.

This chain connects TRBV11-1 to TRBJ2-1, with 8 bases aligning to TRBD1. This sequence originates from a girl aged 2 to 10 in good health. The sequencing input was blood. The CDR3 sequence is CAGSRDRGSYNEQFF. The CDR3 DNA follows: TGTGCCGGCAGCCGTGACAGGGGCTCCTACAATGAGCAGTTCTTC.